The 18 T cell receptor beta chains given below trace back to one sample, sequenced in a study of blood T cells in healthy people across ages. The second PCR ran roughly 6 to 11 cycles with a sample-barcoded 5' primer and J-beta primers. From the 5' RACE reads, TCRdb called clonotypes with MiXCR, one entry per CDR3 protein. The data hold hundreds of thousands of distinct CDR3 sequences, with 20% to 25% observed a single time. The sample was blood. Receptors were obtained from a man between 65 and 85 years old in good health.

This clonotype was recorded only once. This rearrangement joins TRBV20-1 to TRBJ2-1; the match to TRBD2 covers 9 bases. CDR3 length equals 16 residues. With 0 bases clipped from V and 8 bases from J, the junction kept 11 bases outside the gene matches. Germline values: CDR1 DFQATT, CDR2 SNEGSKA (reference sequence). DNA of the CDR3: TGCAGTGCTAGAGATGTTCACGGGACTAGCACCCATGAGCAGTTCTTC. It yields the protein CSARDVHGTSTHEQFF.

Remarks on this clonotype: Germline and junction disagree at one end, which may indicate a read error. The V call is TRBV27, the J call TRBJ2-7; the D gene is possibly TRBD1 (6 bases). CDR3 size: 13 residues. Germline values: CDR1 MNHEY, CDR2 SMNVEV (reference sequence). The CDR3, as DNA: TGTGCCGGCAGTCCCCGAGGGGGTTACGAGCAGTACTTC. Translation gives CAGSPRGGYEQYF.

This clonotype was recorded a few times. The chain joins TRBV25-1 to TRBJ2-5; 8 bases match TRBD1. The J call is in doubt because the DNA end fits TRBJ2-1 better. Germline lookup yields CDR1 MGHDK and CDR2 SYGVNS. The CDR3 totals 15 residues. The CDR3 nucleotides are TGTGCCAGCAGTGAAACAGGGGGAGCCAACAATGAGCAGTTCTTC. This encodes CASSETGGANNEQFF.

The chain uses TRBV3-1 and TRBJ1-1; weak D call: TRBD1 (5 bases). The CDR3 runs 14 residues. Trimming stripped 2 bases from V and 7 bases from J, with 14 bases between. Germline V gene lookup returns CDR1 LGHDT and CDR2 YNNKEL (reference sequence). CDR3 DNA: TGTGCCAGCAGCCAATCGGAGGGGCCGGGTGAAGCTTTCTTT. It encodes CASSQSEGPGEAFF.

This clonotype has a handful of counts. The V and J genes are TRBV29-1 and TRBJ2-4, with 7 bases fitting TRBD1. The CDR3 has 12 amino acids. Germline assignment: CDR1 SQVTM and CDR2 ANQGSEA. J lost 8 bases, V lost 4 bases, and 5 bases had no gene match. Written as DNA, the CDR3 is TGCAGCGTTGGAGGACAGGATCACATTCAGTACTTC. Its translation: CSVGGQDHIQYF.

The chain combines TRBV11-2 with TRBJ2-3; 9 nucleotides agree with TRBD1. Germline CDR1 SGHAT, CDR2 FQNNGV. The CDR3 is 15 amino acids. With 4 bases clipped from V and 5 bases from J, the junction kept 7 bases outside the gene matches. The CDR3, as DNA: TGTGCCAGCAGCTCTCCGTTGACAGGGGGAGATACGCAGTATTTT. Protein sequence: CASSSPLTGGDTQYF.

The rearrangement joins TRBV2 to TRBJ1-4; D is unclear. The CDR3 length is 14 residues. Germline-derived CDR1 and CDR2 are SNHLY and FYNNEI. The V end was cut by 5 bases, the J end by 4 bases, with 11 bases between. CDR3 nucleotide sequence: TGTGCCAGCAGTTCTGAACACCTTAATGAAAAACTGTTTTTT. Protein sequence: CASSSEHLNEKLFF.

This clonotype has just a few counts. The rearrangement joins TRBV27 to TRBJ2-1; 8 nucleotides align to TRBD1. The CDR3 is made up of 14 amino acids. Trimming cost V 5 bases and J 7 bases; bases outside gene matches: 7. Germline V CDR1 and CDR2: MNHEY, SMNVEV (reference sequence). CDR3 DNA sequence: TGTGCCAGCAGTCAACGGACAGGGTGGAATGAGCAGTTCTTC. This sequence encodes CASSQRTGWNEQFF.

The chain recombines TRBV12-3 or TRBV12-4 with TRBJ2-4; no clear D. The CDR3 is made up of 14 amino acids. The V gene lost 2 bases and the J gene lost 2 bases, with 7 bases spanning the gap. The CDR3 region has the DNA TGTGCCAGCAGTTTATCGGCGTCCAAAAACATTCAGTACTTC. Translation: CASSLSASKNIQYF.

This clonotype was counted a few times. The chain joins TRBV20-1 to TRBJ1-6, with D possibly matching TRBD1 (6 bases). The germline V gene has CDR1 DFQATT and CDR2 SNEGSKA (reference sequence). Trimming pared 7 bases from V and 7 bases from J, leaving 17 bases between. The CDR3 sequence is 14 residues long. CDR3 in DNA: TGCAGTGTGGGACCGGGACAACGAAATTCACCCCTCCACTTT. Its translation: CSVGPGQRNSPLHF.

This clonotype has just a few counts. The chain has TRBV6-2 or TRBV6-3 and TRBJ2-5; 7 bases agree with TRBD2. V dropped 6 bases and J dropped 4; count of bases not matched to a gene: 5. Germline-derived CDR1 and CDR2 are MNHEY and SVGEGT. This CDR3 region has 13 residues. DNA for the CDR3: TGTGCCAGCAGGACGGGAGGCGTAGAGACCCAGTACTTC. Translated: CASRTGGVETQYF.

The sample holds a few counts of this clonotype. The chain carries TRBV15 and TRBJ2-7, with 10 bases identical to TRBD2. Losses at the gene ends were 0 bases for V and 2 bases for J; bases not matched to a gene: 4. Germline CDR1 and CDR2: LNHNV and YYDKDF (reference sequence). The CDR3 spans 16 residues. CDR3 region: CATSRDPAGGAYEQYF. CDR3 bases: TGTGCCACCAGCAGAGATCCAGCGGGAGGGGCCTACGAGCAGTACTTC.

This clonotype was detected a few times. V gene TRBV7-8 combines with J gene TRBJ2-2; D is undetermined. CDR1 is SGHVS and CDR2 is FQNEAQ in the germline V gene. The V gene lost 0 bases and the J gene lost 0 bases, with 11 bases spanning the gap. The CDR3 spans 17 residues. CDR3 protein: CASSLAIVGTNTGELFF. The CDR3 nucleotides read TGTGCCAGCAGCTTAGCGATTGTGGGAACGAACACCGGGGAGCTGTTTTTT.

The gene calls are TRBV7-9 and TRBJ2-5, with D perhaps matching TRBD2 (7 bases). With the DNA end fitting TRBJ2-7 better, the J assignment may be wrong. CDR1 and CDR2 (germline): SEHNR, FQNEAQ (reference sequence). The CDR3 sequence is 15 residues long. DNA of the CDR3: TGTGCCAGCAGCTTCCTGAGGGGGGGAGACTACGAGCAGTACTTC. This gives the protein CASSFLRGGDYEQYF.

Ten or more counts support this clonotype. This rearrangement joins TRBV20-1 to TRBJ2-5; TRBD2 agrees at 13 bases. The germline V gene has CDR1 DFQATT and CDR2 SNEGSKA (reference sequence). After removal of 6 bases from V and 5 bases from J, the junction contained 3 bases not matched to a gene. The CDR3 consists of 13 residues. The CDR3 loop reads CSATGLAGETQYF. CDR3 nucleotide sequence: TGCAGTGCCACGGGACTAGCGGGGGAGACCCAGTACTTC.

The chain couples TRBV7-2 to TRBJ1-5, with D uncertain. This CDR3 has 14 amino acids. The V and J ends lost 3 bases and 0 bases respectively, with 6 bases between them. In germline, CDR1 is SGHTA, CDR2 FQGNSA. This chain's CDR3 is CASSLVHSNQPQHF. In DNA form, the CDR3 reads TGTGCCAGCAGCTTGGTCCATAGCAATCAGCCCCAGCATTTT.

V is TRBV12-3 or TRBV12-4 and J is TRBJ2-1, with D unresolved. Trimming took off 3 bases at V and 2 bases at J, with 8 bases between the two ends. The CDR3 spans 14 residues. The CDR3 bases are TGTGCCAGCAGTTTGTCCCTTACCTACAATGAGCAGTTCTTC. Translation gives CASSLSLTYNEQFF.

This clonotype showed up many times. The V gene is TRBV4-3, the J gene TRBJ1-5; possibly TRBD1 for D (5 bases). The CDR3 runs to 16 residues. Germline values: CDR1 LGHNA, CDR2 YSLEER. The V and J ends lost 0 bases and 3 bases respectively, with 12 bases between them. CDR3 DNA sequence: TGCGCCAGCAGCCAAGAAATGGGGCTAGTCAATCAGCCCCAGCATTTT. Translation: CASSQEMGLVNQPQHF.